This passage covers 26 T cell receptor beta chains from one sample sequenced in a study of blood T cell repertoires in COVID-19. Sequenced by immunoSEQ multiplex PCR; TCRdb stores in-frame clones only, minus some. This table holds under 85,000 clones, roughly 82% found once. Sequenced input: peripheral blood. These receptors were collected from a woman older than 75 with active or convalescent COVID-19.

The chain carries TRBV6-1 and TRBJ1-1; D is perhaps TRBD1 (5 bases). Trimming shortened V by 2 bases and J by 8 bases, and 9 bases separated the two germline ends. Germline values: CDR1 MNHNS, CDR2 SASEGT. The CDR3 consists of 12 residues. CDR3: CASSERQGEAFF. The CDR3 DNA follows: TGTGCCAGCAGTGAAAGGCAGGGAGAAGCTTTCTTT.

The J gene is TRBJ2-2, the V gene TRBV4-3, with 9 bases fitting TRBD1. This CDR3 comprises 16 residues. The junction had 6 bases not matched to a gene; V was cut back by 0 bases and J by 7 bases. CDR1 is LGHNA and CDR2 is YSLEER in the germline V gene. The CDR3, as DNA: TGCGCCAGCAGCCAAGATTATGGGACAGGGAGCGGGGAGCTGTTTTTT. Its translation: CASSQDYGTGSGELFF.

The chain is built from TRBV19 and TRBJ2-1; D remains ambiguous. The germline CDR1 and CDR2 sequences are LNHDA and SQIVND (reference sequence). This CDR3 region has 14 residues. Between the trimmed V and J ends, which lost 4 bases and 4 bases, there was a span of 11 bases. CDR3 sequence (DNA): TGTGCCAGTAGTAAAAGCGACGGTTACAATGAGCAGTTCTTC. Amino acid sequence: CASSKSDGYNEQFF.

Notes on this clone: The same CDR3 is also encoded by other DNA sequences in this sample. The chain couples TRBV3-1 (or the pseudogene TRBV3-2) to TRBJ1-1; 8 nucleotides line up with TRBD1. Germline V lookup: CDR1 LGHDT, CDR2 YNNKEL (reference sequence). The trim removed 1 base at V and 4 bases at J, leaving 2 bases unmatched. This CDR3 spans 14 amino acids. The CDR3 loop reads CASSQAGGSTEAFF. In DNA, the CDR3 is TGTGCCAGCAGCCAAGCAGGGGGCAGCACTGAAGCTTTCTTT.

The chain joins TRBV4-1 to TRBJ2-2, with 8 bases identical to TRBD2. The V gene end was trimmed by 1 base and the J gene end by 4 bases; junction bases not matched to a gene: 2. CDR1 is MGHRA and CDR2 is YSYEKL in the germline V gene. The CDR3 spans 15 residues. CDR3 residues: CASSQASGLTGELFF. Here the CDR3 DNA reads TGCGCCAGCAGCCAAGCTAGCGGGCTCACCGGGGAGCTGTTTTTT.

The J gene is TRBJ1-4, the V gene TRBV15; no clear D gene. Trimming cost V 5 bases and J 4 bases, with 14 bases left between them. Germline CDR1 reads LNHNV; CDR2 reads YYDKDF (reference sequence). The length of the CDR3 is 15 residues. This CDR3 is CATSPGDQSNEKLFF. Written as DNA, the CDR3 is TGTGCCACCAGCCCGGGAGACCAGAGTAATGAAAAACTGTTTTTT.

The chain uses TRBV30 and TRBJ1-2; a weak D match, TRBD1 (5 bases). Trimming stripped 0 bases from V and 5 bases from J, with 13 bases between. The CDR3 has 14 residues. Germline lookup yields CDR1 GTSNPN and CDR2 SVGIG (reference sequence). CDR3 sequence: CAWSVLGGGYGYTF. The CDR3 nucleotides read TGTGCCTGGAGTGTACTCGGGGGGGGTTATGGCTACACCTTC.

The chain links TRBV2 to TRBJ1-1; D is undetermined. V gave up 2 bases and J gave up 7 bases, with 11 bases separating them. There are 13 residues in the CDR3. CDR1 is SNHLY, CDR2 FYNNEI, per germline. Here the CDR3 reads CASSEWSRGEAFF. The CDR3 nucleotides are TGTGCCAGCAGTGAATGGTCACGGGGTGAAGCTTTCTTT.

This rearrangement joins TRBV4-2 to TRBJ1-1, with D unresolved. V dropped 3 bases and J dropped 3 bases, with 17 bases sitting between them. Germline V gene data show CDR1 as LGHNA and CDR2 as YNFKEQ. CDR3 length equals 16 residues. The CDR3 spells CASSQGSPGTYTEAFF. In DNA, the CDR3 is TGTGCCAGCAGCCAGGGGTCTCCGGGAACTTACACTGAAGCTTTCTTT.

The rearrangement joins TRBV7-8 to TRBJ1-1; 7 positions agree with TRBD1. Trimming removed 1 base from V and 5 bases from J; junction bases left unmatched: 7. CDR3 size: 15 residues. Germline-derived CDR1 and CDR2 are SGHVS and FQNEAQ. This chain's CDR3 is CASSLERPGGTEAFF. CDR3 bases: TGTGCCAGCAGCTTAGAACGGCCAGGGGGGACTGAAGCTTTCTTT.

The V call is TRBV5-1, the J call TRBJ1-3; D uncertain. Germline CDR1 reads SGHRS; CDR2 reads YFSETQ. CDR3 length equals 15 residues. Trimming stripped 0 bases from V and 0 bases from J, with 7 bases between. CDR3 sequence reads: CASSLAESSGNTIYF. The CDR3, as DNA: TGCGCCAGCAGCTTGGCCGAGAGCTCTGGAAACACCATATATTTT.

The V call is TRBV7-9, the J call TRBJ2-2; possible D gene TRBD1, 5 bases. This CDR3 region has 13 residues. Deletions cut 5 bases from V and 6 bases from J, with 10 bases between. CDR1 is SEHNR and CDR2 is FQNEAQ in the germline V gene (reference sequence). CDR3 coding DNA: TGTGCCAGCAGCGCCCCAGGGTCCGGGGAGCTGTTTTTT. Translated: CASSAPGSGELFF.

The chain has TRBV3-1 (or the pseudogene TRBV3-2) and TRBJ2-7; TRBD1 is a possible D gene (5 bases). Trimming removed 7 bases from V and 5 bases from J, with 18 bases in between. Germline CDR1 and CDR2: LGHDT and YNNKEL (reference sequence). CDR3 size: 14 residues. The CDR3 is CASNNFGQDDEQYF. CDR3 sequence (DNA): TGTGCCAGCAACAATTTCGGACAAGACGACGAGCAGTACTTC.

This clone showed up just a few times. V gene TRBV6-6 combines with J gene TRBJ1-6, with TRBD1 identical over 8 bases. From germline, CDR1 is MNHNY and CDR2 SVGAGI (reference sequence). This CDR3 is 16 amino acids long. Trimming cost V 5 bases and J 2 bases; bases outside gene matches: 5. The CDR3 region is CASSNRGTAYNSPLHF. DNA of the CDR3: TGTGCCAGCAGTAACAGGGGGACCGCCTATAATTCACCCCTCCACTTT.

This chain links TRBV5-4 with TRBJ2-7; D is unresolved. The CDR3 extends over 14 amino acids. Germline assignment: CDR1 SGHNT and CDR2 YYREEE (reference sequence). V was pared by 7 bases and J by 2 bases, with 16 bases between. The CDR3 nucleotides read TGTGCCAGCCCCGCAGTTTATCCACCCTACGAGCAGTACTTC. Translating gives CASPAVYPPYEQYF.

V gene TRBV30 combines with J gene TRBJ1-1, with D tentatively TRBD1 (5 bases). From germline, CDR1 is GTSNPN and CDR2 SVGIG (reference sequence). The V and J ends lost 1 base and 5 bases respectively, with 14 bases between them. CDR3 size: 14 residues. The CDR3 reads CAWSGTDGGTEAFF. The CDR3 nucleotides read TGTGCCTGGAGTGGGACGGACGGGGGAACTGAAGCTTTCTTT.

This clone was observed a few times. The chain couples TRBV5-1 to TRBJ1-2, with D unclear. Trimming removed 6 bases at V and 0 bases at J, with 12 bases between. The CDR3 consists of 14 residues. The germline gives CDR1 SGHRS, CDR2 YFSETQ. The chain's CDR3 is CASTTDPSNYGYTF. CDR3 sequence (DNA): TGCGCCAGCACGACTGACCCCTCTAACTATGGCTACACCTTC.

The V and J genes are TRBV5-1 and TRBJ2-5; 10 bases are shared with TRBD2. Trimming removed 4 bases from V and 3 bases from J; junction bases left unmatched: 9. The CDR3 contains 16 residues. Germline V gene data show CDR1 as SGHRS and CDR2 as YFSETQ. In nucleotides, the CDR3 is TGCGCCAGCAGCCCCGATAGCGGGGGGTATGAAGAGACCCAGTACTTC. As protein: CASSPDSGGYEETQYF.

The rearrangement links TRBV11-2 to TRBJ2-2; D not resolved. The length of the CDR3 is 14 residues. V was trimmed by 0 bases and J by 5 bases, leaving 7 bases between them. CDR1 is SGHAT, CDR2 FQNNGV, per germline. The CDR3 is CASSLDLGTGELFF. CDR3 bases: TGTGCCAGCAGCTTAGACCTAGGAACCGGGGAGCTGTTTTTT.

The CDR3: CASHGTENEKLFF. In nucleotides, the CDR3 is TGTGCCAGTCACGGGACAGAAAATGAAAAACTGTTTTTT. The V call is TRBV19, the J call TRBJ1-4, with 7 bases identical to TRBD1. Germline V gene lookup returns CDR1 LNHDA and CDR2 SQIVND (reference sequence). The CDR3 loop spans 13 amino acids. The V and J ends lost 8 bases and 5 bases, in that order; junction bases with no gene match: 5.

This clone occurred a few times. V and J are TRBV30 and TRBJ1-1; TRBD1 is a possible D gene (5 bases). This CDR3 region has 19 residues. The germline gives CDR1 GTSNPN, CDR2 SVGIG (reference sequence). V lost 1 base, J lost 1 base, and 25 bases lay in between. This chain's CDR3 is CAWSGVLVVREEGNTEAFF. In DNA form, the CDR3 reads TGTGCCTGGAGTGGAGTGTTAGTGGTCAGGGAGGAAGGGAACACTGAAGCTTTCTTT.

The chain joins TRBV28 to TRBJ2-7, with 10 nucleotides matching TRBD2. This CDR3 is 14 amino acids long. CDR1 and CDR2 from the germline V gene are MDHEN and SYDVKM. The J segment lost 3 bases and the V segment lost 8 bases, leaving 7 bases of the junction unmatched. The CDR3 protein is CASRLAGADYEQYF. Written as DNA, the CDR3 is TGTGCCAGCCGGCTAGCGGGGGCAGACTACGAGCAGTACTTC.

J is TRBJ2-5 and V is TRBV4-2; 7 bases are a match to TRBD2. The CDR3 loop spans 16 amino acids. V gave up 2 bases and J gave up 4 bases; unmatched junction bases: 10. From germline, CDR1 is LGHNA and CDR2 YNFKEQ. The CDR3 DNA reads as TGTGCCAGCAGCCAACTATCGGGCGGGGGTGTAGAGACCCAGTACTTC. Protein sequence: CASSQLSGGGVETQYF.

This rearrangement joins TRBV30 to TRBJ2-5; TRBD2 matches 7 bases. In germline, CDR1 is GTSNPN, CDR2 SVGIG (reference sequence). CDR3 length: 13 residues. Trimming at V came to 0 bases and at J to 5 bases, leaving 3 bases not matched to a gene. The CDR3 spells CAWSVGGGETQYF. The DNA of the CDR3 is TGTGCCTGGAGTGTCGGCGGGGGTGAGACCCAGTACTTC.

This clone was seen a few times. The chain joins TRBV6-5 to TRBJ1-4; D remains ambiguous. Germline V gene lookup returns CDR1 MNHEY and CDR2 SVGAGI. The CDR3 runs 12 residues. Trimming left V 8 bases short and J 5 bases short, with 9 bases between. The CDR3 loop is CASWNGNEKLFF. CDR3 DNA: TGTGCCAGCTGGAACGGGAATGAAAAACTGTTTTTT.

J is TRBJ1-1 and V is TRBV30; D uncertain. Germline V gene sequence: CDR1 GTSNPN, CDR2 SVGIG (reference sequence). The CDR3 has 12 residues. V lost 3 bases and J 2 bases, leaving 7 bases between the germline ends. CDR3 residues: CAWSPFNTEAFF. CDR3 nucleotide sequence: TGTGCCTGGAGCCCTTTTAACACTGAAGCTTTCTTT.